The sequence of this TCR beta chain was determined in a study of breast tumors, draining lymph nodes, adjacent tissues. Study-level findings and limits: Luminal-like breast cancer showed significantly higher tumor–nontumor repertoire similarity than basal-like. Data only fit, rather than demonstrated, lymph node origin of most tumor T cells.

The lymph nodes were axillary draining lymph nodes from breast cancer patients. The J segment lost 4 bases and the V segment lost 1 base, leaving 3 bases of the junction unmatched. The CDR3 consists of 13 residues. Germline V gene sequence: CDR1 DFQATT, CDR2 SNEGSKA (reference sequence). This clonotype was detected many times. Its target is not known. TCRdb re-called the multiplex PCR reads with MiXCR, one entry per CDR3 protein. The data hold around 300,000 distinct CDR3 sequences, with 30% observed a single time. Specimen: axillary lymph node tissue. The chain is built from TRBV20-1 and TRBJ2-5, with 7 bases lining up with TRBD1. The source is a female donor with breast cancer. Some clones in this sample may be carry-over from other donors' samples. The CDR3 coding sequence is TGCAGTGCTAGAGCATCAGGGGGAGAGACCCAGTACTTC. Translation: CSARASGGETQYF.